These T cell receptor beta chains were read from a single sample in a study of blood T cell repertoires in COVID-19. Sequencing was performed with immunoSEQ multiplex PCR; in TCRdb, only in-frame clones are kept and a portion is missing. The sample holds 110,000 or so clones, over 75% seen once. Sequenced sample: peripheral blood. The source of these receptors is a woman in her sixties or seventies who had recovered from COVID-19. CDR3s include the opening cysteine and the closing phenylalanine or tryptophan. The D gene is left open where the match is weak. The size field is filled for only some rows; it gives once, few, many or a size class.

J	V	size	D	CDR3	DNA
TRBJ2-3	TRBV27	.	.	CASSLSGGAGDTQYF	TGTGCCAGCAGTTTATCGGGGGGGGCAGGAGATACGCAGTATTTT
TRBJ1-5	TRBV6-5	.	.	CASRSFPGSVQPQHF	TGTGCCAGCAGAAGTTTCCCAGGCTCAGTACAGCCCCAGCATTTT
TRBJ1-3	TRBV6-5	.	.	CASMGALISGNTIYF	TGTGCCAGCATGGGAGCTCTCATCTCTGGAAACACCATATATTTT
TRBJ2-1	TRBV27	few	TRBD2	CASSFSASGGANEQFF	TGTGCCAGCAGTTTTTCCGCTAGCGGGGGGGCAAATGAGCAGTTCTTC
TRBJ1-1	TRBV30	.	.	CAWDKGDTEAFF	TGTGCCTGGGACAAGGGGGACACTGAAGCTTTCTTT
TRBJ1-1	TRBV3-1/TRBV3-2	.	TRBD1	CASSLRTGGWTEAFF	TGTGCCAGCAGCCTAAGGACAGGGGGCTGGACTGAAGCTTTCTTT
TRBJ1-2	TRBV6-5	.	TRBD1	CASSMTGVHYGYTF	TGTGCCAGCAGTATGACAGGGGTTCACTATGGCTACACCTTC
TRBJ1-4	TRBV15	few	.	CATRRAGLNEKLFF	TGTGCCACCAGAAGGGCAGGGCTAAATGAAAAACTGTTTTTT
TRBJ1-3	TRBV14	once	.	CASSRSIFSGNTIYF	TGTGCCAGCAGCCGTTCTATCTTCTCTGGAAACACCATATATTTT
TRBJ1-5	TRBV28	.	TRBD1	CASSDGGQGGQPQHF	TGTGCCAGCAGTGACGGCGGACAGGGCGGACAGCCCCAGCATTTT
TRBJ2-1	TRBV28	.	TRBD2	CASSPWGTSVYNEQFF	TGTGCCAGCAGTCCCTGGGGGACTAGCGTATACAATGAGCAGTTCTTC
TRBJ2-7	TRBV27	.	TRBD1	CASSLLSGQGAPPSSYEQYF	TGTGCCAGCAGTCTGCTCTCGGGACAGGGGGCTCCCCCTAGCTCCTACGAGCAGTACTTC
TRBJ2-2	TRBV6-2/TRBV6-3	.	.	CASSFIGESTGELFF	TGTGCCAGCAGTTTTATTGGGGAGAGCACCGGGGAGCTGTTTTTT
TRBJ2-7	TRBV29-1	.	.	CSGRNREREYF	TGCAGCGGTAGAAACAGGGAGAGGGAGTACTTC
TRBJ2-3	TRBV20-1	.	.	CSASIVTSTDTQYF	TGCAGTGCTAGTATTGTGACTAGCACAGATACGCAGTATTTT
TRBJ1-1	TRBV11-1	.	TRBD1	CASSPRQGTEAFF	TGTGCCAGCAGCCCCCGACAGGGCACTGAAGCTTTCTTT
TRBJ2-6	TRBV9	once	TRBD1	CASSTRGRGSGANVLTF	TGTGCCAGCAGCACCAGGGGGCGAGGCTCTGGGGCCAACGTCCTGACTTTC
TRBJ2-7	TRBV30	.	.	CAWSEGKGWYEQYF	TGTGCCTGGAGTGAGGGTAAGGGGTGGTACGAGCAGTACTTC
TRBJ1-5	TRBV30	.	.	CAWSVTSQEGNQPQHF	TGTGCCTGGAGTGTAACCTCCCAGGAGGGCAATCAGCCCCAGCATTTT
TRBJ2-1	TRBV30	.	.	CAWSLRDEQFF	TGTGCCTGGAGTCTCAGGGATGAGCAGTTCTTC
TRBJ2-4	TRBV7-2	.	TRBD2	CASSFSGGTKNIQYF	TGTGCCAGCAGCTTCAGCGGGGGTACCAAAAACATTCAGTACTTC
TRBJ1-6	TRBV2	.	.	CASSSQGNSPLHF	TGTGCCAGCAGTTCACAGGGAAATTCACCCCTCCACTTT
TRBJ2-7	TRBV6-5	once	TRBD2	CASSSRTSGREQYF	TGTGCCAGCAGCTCGAGGACTAGCGGGCGCGAGCAGTACTTC
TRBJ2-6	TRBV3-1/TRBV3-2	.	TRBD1	CASSMTHFRGPGANVLTF	TGTGCCAGCAGCATGACACATTTCAGGGGGCCTGGGGCCAACGTCCTGACTTTC
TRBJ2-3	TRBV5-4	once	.	CASSPRTDRTDTQYF	TGTGCCAGCAGCCCACGGACAGACCGCACAGATACGCAGTATTTT
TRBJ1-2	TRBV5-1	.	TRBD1	CASSSPTGTGNYGYTF	TGCGCCAGCAGCTCGCCCACCGGGACAGGGAACTATGGCTACACCTTC
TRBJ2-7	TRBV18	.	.	CASSPPSGDEQYF	TGTGCCAGCTCACCACCCTCAGGGGACGAGCAGTACTTC
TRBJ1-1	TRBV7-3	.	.	CASSPGGGGRAFF	TGTGCCAGCAGCCCCGGGGGGGGTGGGCGTGCTTTCTTT
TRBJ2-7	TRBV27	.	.	CASSLQGDSYEQYF	TGTGCCAGCAGTTTACAGGGTGATTCCTACGAGCAGTACTTC
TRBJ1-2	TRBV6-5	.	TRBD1	CASSYTGGGVRYTF	TGTGCCAGCAGTTATACAGGGGGCGGAGTGAGGTACACCTTC
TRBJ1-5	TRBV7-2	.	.	CASSLYRERPQHF	TGTGCCAGCAGCCTCTACAGGGAACGGCCCCAGCATTTT
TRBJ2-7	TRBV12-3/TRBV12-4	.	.	CASSLVVGGEQYF	TGTGCCAGCAGTTTAGTGGTAGGGGGTGAGCAGTACTTC
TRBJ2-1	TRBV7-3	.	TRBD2	CASRVGGRAVREQFF	TGTGCCAGCAGGGTCGGCGGGAGGGCGGTGAGGGAGCAGTTCTTC
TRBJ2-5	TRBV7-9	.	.	CASSLTVQETQYF	TGTGCCAGCAGCTTAACAGTCCAAGAGACCCAGTACTTC
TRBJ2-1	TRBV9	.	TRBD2	CASRRGLAGDNEQFF	TGTGCCAGCAGGCGCGGACTAGCGGGAGACAATGAGCAGTTCTTC
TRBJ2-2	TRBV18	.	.	CASSPRGPGELFF	TGTGCCAGCTCACCACGGGGCCCCGGGGAGCTGTTTTTT
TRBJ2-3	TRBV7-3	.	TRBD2	CASSRNGAGVGGQYF	TGTGCCAGCAGCCGCAATGGAGCGGGGGTGGGGGGGCAGTATTTT
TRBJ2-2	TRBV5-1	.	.	CASIGGSGTGELFF	TGCGCCAGCATTGGAGGGTCGGGCACCGGGGAGCTGTTTTTT
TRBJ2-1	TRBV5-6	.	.	CASSPRGLNSGEQFF	TGTGCCAGCAGCCCCCGGGGTCTAAACTCGGGTGAGCAGTTCTTC
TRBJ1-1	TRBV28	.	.	CASSFMGRPANTEAFF	TGTGCCAGCAGTTTCATGGGCAGACCGGCGAACACTGAAGCTTTCTTT
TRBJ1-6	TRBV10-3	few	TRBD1	CAISESRTGGKESPLHF	TGTGCCATCAGTGAGTCTCGGACAGGGGGGAAGGAGTCACCCCTCCACTTT
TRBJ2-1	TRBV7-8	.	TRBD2	CASSLLGLGYNEQFF	TGTGCCAGCAGCTTATTGGGACTAGGGTACAATGAGCAGTTCTTC
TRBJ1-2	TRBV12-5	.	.	CASGFGLSGSYGYTF	TGTGCTAGTGGTTTTGGGCTATCGGGGTCCTATGGCTACACCTTC
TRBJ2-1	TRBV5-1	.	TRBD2	CASSNRASGGNEQFF	TGCGCCAGCAGTAATAGGGCTAGCGGGGGCAATGAGCAGTTCTTC
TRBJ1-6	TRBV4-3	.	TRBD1	CASGHRGLNSPLHF	TGCGCCAGCGGGCACAGGGGGCTGAATTCACCCCTCCACTTT
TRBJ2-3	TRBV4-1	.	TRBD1	CASSRTRDRASTDTQYF	TGCGCCAGCAGCCGCACCCGGGACAGGGCTAGCACAGATACGCAGTATTTT
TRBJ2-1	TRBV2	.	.	CASSPRVGISSEQFF	TGTGCCAGCTCACCGCGGGTTGGGATTTCTAGTGAGCAGTTCTTC
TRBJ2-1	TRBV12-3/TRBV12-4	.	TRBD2	CASTWGGEQFF	TGTGCCAGCACTTGGGGGGGTGAGCAGTTCTTC
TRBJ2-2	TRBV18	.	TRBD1	CASSPALQGATGELFF	TGTGCCAGCTCACCCGCCCTACAGGGGGCCACCGGGGAGCTGTTTTTT
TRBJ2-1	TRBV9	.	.	CASSADRYNEQFF	TGTGCCAGCAGTGCTGACAGGTACAATGAGCAGTTCTTC
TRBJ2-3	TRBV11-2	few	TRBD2	CAIPTASGSTDTQYF	TGTGCCATCCCCACGGCTAGCGGGAGCACAGATACGCAGTATTTT
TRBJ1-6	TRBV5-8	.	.	CASSLTGQRRSPLHF	TGTGCCAGCAGCTTAACCGGACAGAGGCGATCACCCCTCCACTTT